These 25 T cell receptor beta chains were all obtained from the same sample, sequenced in a study of CD8+CD57+ T cells in acquired aplastic anemia. The study profiled TCR beta VDJ and CDR3 using genomic DNA as template. MiXCR, applied by TCRdb to the reads, yields one record per CDR3 protein. The table includes about 120,000 distinct CDR3 sequences, under 60% detected once. An expansion of CD8+CD57+ cells by flow cytometry had been shown in patients chosen for sequencing. Sample: sorted CD4+, CD8+, or CD8+CD57+ T cells (not recorded which) from PBMCs. The receptors stem from a human donor with aplastic anemia.

The genes are TRBV5-1 and TRBJ2-1, with D possibly being TRBD1 (6 bases). Trimming cost V 2 bases and J 9 bases, with 9 bases left between them. Per the germline V gene, CDR1 is SGHRS and CDR2 is YFSETQ. The CDR3 runs to 12 residues. Here the CDR3 reads CASSFQGSEQFF. CDR3 coding DNA: TGCGCCAGCAGCTTTCAGGGGAGTGAGCAGTTCTTC.

The sample holds many counts of this clonotype. The chain has TRBV24-1 and TRBJ2-1; no firm D call. The germline V gene has CDR1 KGHDR and CDR2 SFDVKD. Trimming cost V 4 bases and J 7 bases, with 13 bases left between them. CDR3 length equals 14 residues. The CDR3 is CATSDHKELNEQFF. For the CDR3, the DNA is TGTGCCACCAGTGACCACAAAGAACTTAATGAGCAGTTCTTC.

The J gene is TRBJ1-3, the V gene TRBV20-1, with unresolved D. This CDR3 spans 12 amino acids. The V gene lost 6 bases and the J gene lost 1 base, with 7 bases spanning the gap. Germline CDR1 DFQATT, CDR2 SNEGSKA (reference sequence). CDR3 protein: CSAAKSGNTIYF. The CDR3 nucleotides read TGCAGTGCGGCAAAATCTGGAAACACCATATATTTT.

This clonotype was counted many times. V usage is TRBV19 and J usage is TRBJ2-7; 7 bases fit TRBD1. V shed 3 bases and J 5 bases; nucleotides not matched to a gene: 4. The CDR3 is made up of 13 amino acids. Germline V CDR1 and CDR2: LNHDA, SQIVND (reference sequence). The CDR3 nucleotides are TGTGCCAGTAGTATGGTCGACAGGGACGAGCAGTACTTC. Translation: CASSMVDRDEQYF.

A single count supports this clonotype. The J gene is TRBJ2-1, the V gene TRBV6-4; 10 positions agree with TRBD2. The CDR3 loop spans 18 amino acids. Germline-derived CDR1 and CDR2 are MRHNA and SNTAGT. J gave up 3 bases and V 2 bases, and 10 bases lay outside the gene matches. CDR3 in amino acids: CASSDPSGTSVGYNEQFF. DNA for the CDR3: TGTGCCAGCAGTGACCCGTCCGGGACTAGCGTTGGCTACAATGAGCAGTTCTTC.

The chain recombines TRBV7-6 with TRBJ2-7, with D possibly matching TRBD2 (5 bases). The germline V gene has CDR1 SGHVS and CDR2 FNYEAQ. V was clipped by 7 bases and J by 7 bases, with 11 bases between them. The CDR3 runs 11 residues. CDR3 sequence: CASTPRGEQYF. As DNA, the CDR3 is TGTGCCAGCACCCCGCGAGGGGAGCAGTACTTC.

V is TRBV11-2 and J is TRBJ2-3, with TRBD2 matching over 7 bases. This CDR3 region has 13 residues. V shed 0 bases, J shed 8 bases, and the junction held 2 bases outside the gene matches. Germline V gene data show CDR1 as SGHAT and CDR2 as FQNNGV. This CDR3 reads CASSLEPGGTQYF. In nucleotides, the CDR3 is TGTGCCAGCAGCTTAGAACCGGGGGGTACGCAGTATTTT.

The count of this clonotype is one. This chain uses TRBV7-2 with TRBJ1-1, with a possible D match to TRBD1 (6 bases). The V end lost 4 bases, the J end lost 1 base, and 13 bases lay between the germline ends. The V gene's germline CDR1 is SGHTA and CDR2 FQGNSA. This CDR3 contains 15 residues. CDR3: CASSSKYRANTEAFF. DNA of the CDR3: TGTGCCAGCAGCTCCAAATACAGGGCGAACACTGAAGCTTTCTTT.

As concerns this clonotype: An end of the junction does not agree with germline; a read error may underlie this. This chain connects TRBV10-1 to TRBJ2-3; D call uncertain. Germline V gene lookup returns CDR1 WNHNN and CDR2 SYGVQD (reference sequence). There are 11 residues in the CDR3. The CDR3 coding sequence is TGCGCCAGCAGTACTCTCCCGACGCAGTATTTC. Translating gives CASSTLPTQYF.

This rearrangement joins TRBV2 to TRBJ2-5; D is perhaps TRBD1 (5 bases). Trimming shortened V by 4 bases and J by 5 bases, and 11 bases separated the two germline ends. Germline lookup yields CDR1 SNHLY and CDR2 FYNNEI. The CDR3 spans 13 residues. CDR3 residues: CASSVYRLETQYF. The DNA of the CDR3 is TGTGCCAGCAGTGTGTACAGGTTGGAGACCCAGTACTTC.

In regard to this clonotype: A read error is possible here, since a much larger clone lies one base away. The rearrangement links TRBV6-1 to TRBJ1-1; no clear D. This CDR3 spans 14 amino acids. Germline lookup yields CDR1 MNHNS and CDR2 SASEGT. The CDR3 DNA sequence: TGTGCCAGCCCCAAACGGCGAATGAACACTGGAGCTTTCTTT. Translated, it gives CASPKRRMNTGAFF.

Ten or more counts support this clonotype. This sequence joins TRBV7-7 and TRBJ1-3; TRBD1 agrees at 9 bases. The germline V gene has CDR1 SSHAT and CDR2 FNYEAQ (reference sequence). The CDR3 runs 18 residues. V trimming: 3 bases; J trimming: 0 bases; junction bases outside the gene matches: 9. In DNA, the CDR3 is TGTGCCAGCAGCTTTGGGGGGACAGGGTTGAGCTCTGGAAACACCATATATTTT. This translates into CASSFGGTGLSSGNTIYF.

Note on this clonotype: At one boundary the junction diverges from the germline segment, which might be a read error. This rearrangement joins TRBV7-8 to TRBJ2-7, with 8 nucleotides matching TRBD1. The CDR3 consists of 13 residues. The germline V gene has CDR1 SGHVS and CDR2 FQNEAQ. CDR3 bases: TGTGCCTGCAGCTACGGACAGGGCTACGAGCAGTACTTC. Translated: CACSYGQGYEQYF.

J is TRBJ1-1 and V is TRBV2; 9 bases are shared with TRBD1. Germline V gene lookup returns CDR1 SNHLY and CDR2 FYNNEI. Losses at the gene ends were 3 bases for V and 6 bases for J; bases not matched to a gene: 2. The CDR3 consists of 13 residues. In DNA form, the CDR3 reads TGTGCCAGCAGTGATGGGACAGGGCCTGAAGCTTTCTTT. Its protein is CASSDGTGPEAFF.

The V and J genes are TRBV2 and TRBJ2-3; 7 bases match TRBD1. The germline CDR1 and CDR2 sequences are SNHLY and FYNNEI. Trimming cost V 5 bases and J 2 bases; bases outside gene matches: 4. The CDR3 contains 14 residues. CDR3 in amino acids: CASSRQGATDTQYF. CDR3 nucleotides: TGTGCCAGCAGTAGACAGGGTGCCACAGATACGCAGTATTTT. The entire variable domain, with the rest obtained from reference TRBV2 and TRBJ2-3, is as follows: EPEVTQTPSHQVTQMGQEVILRCVPISNHLYFYWYRQILGQKVEFLVSFYNNEISEKSEIFDDQFSVERPDGSNFTLKIRSTKLEDSAMYFCASSRQGATDTQYFGPGTRLTVL.

In its sample, this clonotype was seen once. The chain uses TRBV2 and TRBJ2-7; possibly TRBD1 for D (5 bases). The germline CDR1 and CDR2 sequences are SNHLY and FYNNEI. The germline V and J ends were trimmed by 10 bases and 2 bases, with 15 bases remaining between them. CDR3 size: 13 residues. Written as DNA, the CDR3 is TGTGCCACTACAGGTAGTACGACCTACGAGCAGTACTTC. Encoded protein: CATTGSTTYEQYF.

The chain carries TRBV7-9 and TRBJ1-2, with no clear D. Germline CDR1 and CDR2: SEHNR and FQNEAQ (reference sequence). Trimming left V 0 bases short and J 4 bases short, with 3 bases between. The CDR3 is 12 residues long. The CDR3 region has the DNA TGTGCCAGCAGCTTAGCCAGCTATGGCTACACCTTC. Its translation is CASSLASYGYTF.

This chain links TRBV2 with TRBJ2-7; possible D gene TRBD1, 5 bases. The length of the CDR3 is 11 residues. Trimming shortened V by 6 bases and J by 10 bases, and 13 bases separated the two germline ends. Germline CDR1 is SNHLY and CDR2 is FYNNEI. CDR3 bases: TGTGCCAGCAGGGGGCAGGGCGAACAGTACTTC. Protein: CASRGQGEQYF.

The chain links TRBV7-6 to TRBJ1-6; D not certain. CDR3 size: 11 residues. Looked up from germline, CDR1 is SGHVS and CDR2 is FNYEAQ. V lost 1 base and J lost 12, with 4 bases in between. The CDR3 spells CASSLVGPLHF. The DNA of the CDR3 is TGTGCCAGCAGCTTAGTGGGACCCCTCCACTTT.

The rearrangement joins TRBV15 to TRBJ2-3, with D possibly TRBD2 on 5 matching bases. CDR3 length equals 14 residues. Germline assignment: CDR1 LNHNV and CDR2 YYDKDF (reference sequence). V was shortened by 5 bases and J by 2 bases, with 11 bases between the two germline ends. CDR3 in DNA: TGTGCCACCAGCCTCCGGGAATTCACAGATACGCAGTATTTT. It encodes CATSLREFTDTQYF.

The chain joins TRBV10-3 to TRBJ2-1; D possibly corresponds to TRBD2 (6 bases). V lost 4 bases and J 6 bases, leaving 13 bases between the germline ends. This CDR3 has 14 amino acids. CDR1 ENHRY and CDR2 SYGVKD come from the germline V gene. The CDR3 bases are TGTGCCATCAGTGGATCCGAGCGGGCCAATGAGCAGTTCTTC. It yields the protein CAISGSERANEQFF.

The V and J genes are TRBV5-2 and TRBJ2-7; the table's D call of TRBD1 was not tested on the DNA. TRBV5-2 is a pseudogene segment. CDR3 length equals 18 residues. The CDR3 reads CASTSTGGGSSSAPDRDF. The CDR3 DNA follows: TGTGCCAGCACCTCGACAGGGGGCGGCTCCTCCTCGGCACCTGACCGGGACTTC.

This clonotype was picked up a small number of times. The chain links TRBV6-5 to TRBJ2-5; D tentatively fits TRBD1 or TRBD2 (5 bases each). Germline V gives CDR1 MNHEY, CDR2 SVGAGI. V lost 2 bases and J lost 5, with 9 bases in between. The CDR3 contains 13 residues. The DNA for the CDR3 is TGTGCCAGCAGTTACGGAGAGGGGGAGACCCAGTACTTC. Encoded protein: CASSYGEGETQYF.

This clonotype turned up a few times. CDR3 residues: CATNHPQGGRTEAFF. CDR3 sequence (DNA): TGTGCCACCAACCATCCCCAGGGTGGGCGAACTGAAGCTTTCTTT. The gene calls are TRBV15 and TRBJ1-1, with D perhaps TRBD1 (5 bases). Germline V gene sequence: CDR1 LNHNV, CDR2 YYDKDF (reference sequence). V gave up 7 bases and J gave up 5 bases, with 20 bases separating them. The CDR3 is made up of 15 amino acids.

In its sample, this clonotype was seen a few times. The chain carries TRBV7-2 and TRBJ1-2, with 8 bases identical to TRBD1. Per germline, CDR1 SGHTA and CDR2 FQGNSA. The CDR3 is 13 amino acids. Unmatched junction bases numbered 6, after V lost 7 bases and J lost 5 bases. The CDR3 nucleotides read TGTGCCAGCACCCAGGGGGCACGGTATGGCTACACCTTC. Protein: CASTQGARYGYTF.